This note documents a single TCR beta chain sequence. J lost 1 base, V lost 4 bases, and 6 bases had no gene match. The CDR3 length is 15 residues. Germline CDR1 reads SQVTM; CDR2 reads ANQGSEA. Here immunoSEQ multiplex PCR was the method, and the copy in TCRdb shows in-frame clones only, minus some. The table includes millions of clones, 85% to 95% detected once. The entry originates in a study of shared clonotypes between healthy human individuals. The TCR was taken from a man between 18 and 29 years old in good health. The sequenced sample was naive CD4+ T cells sorted from blood. Subset: CD45RA+ positively selected. The chain uses TRBV29-1 and TRBJ2-3, with TRBD2 matching over 9 bases. In DNA, the CDR3 is TGCAGCGTTGTAGGCGGGGGGGCTGGCACAGATACGCAGTATTTT. This translates into CSVVGGGAGTDTQYF.